A selection of T cell receptor beta chains follows, all from one sample in a study of cytomegalovirus exposure and HLA in healthy donors. Produced via immunoSEQ multiplex PCR; TCRdb's table is partial and in-frame only. Of 200,000 to 250,000 clones detected, roughly 91% appear once; the ten largest clones hold 1.5% to 2.5%. Material: PBMCs. Receptors originate from a woman aged 18 to 35 in good health and CMV-seropositive. Each CDR3 is given with its conserved first and last residue. Fields, in order: clone size, CDR3 length, V gene, D gene, J gene, CDR3 DNA, CDR3 protein. D genes are given only for firm matches. Clone size is given for some rows only: seen once, a few or many times, or a class if the clone is expanded.

abundance: NA; len: 18; v_gene: TRBV19; d_gene: TRBD2; j_gene: TRBJ2-1; CDR3nt: TGTGCCAGTAGCCAACCCTGGGCTAGCGGAGGTGCTGACAATGAGCAGTTCTTC; CDR3aa: CASSQPWASGGADNEQFF
abundance: NA; len: 12; v_gene: TRBV7-8; d_gene: NA; j_gene: TRBJ2-7; CDR3nt: TGTGCCAGCAGCTTACTGCTGAGCGAGCAGTACTTC; CDR3aa: CASSLLLSEQYF
abundance: NA; len: 14; v_gene: TRBV28; d_gene: NA; j_gene: TRBJ2-7; CDR3nt: TGTGCCAGCAGCCCCGGACAGAGACCCTACGAGCAGTACTTC; CDR3aa: CASSPGQRPYEQYF
abundance: NA; len: 13; v_gene: TRBV9; d_gene: NA; j_gene: TRBJ2-5; CDR3nt: TGTGCCAGCAGCGGGGCCCTACAAGAGACCCAGTACTTC; CDR3aa: CASSGALQETQYF
abundance: NA; len: 17; v_gene: TRBV7-2; d_gene: NA; j_gene: TRBJ1-3; CDR3nt: TGTGCCAGCAGCTTAGGAGGCGACGGCCTCTCTGGAAACACCATATATTTT; CDR3aa: CASSLGGDGLSGNTIYF
abundance: NA; len: 16; v_gene: TRBV5-1; d_gene: NA; j_gene: TRBJ1-1; CDR3nt: TGCGCCAGCAGCCTTTGGACACCTCACCCGGGCACTGAAGCTTTCTTT; CDR3aa: CASSLWTPHPGTEAFF
abundance: once; len: 14; v_gene: TRBV10-3; d_gene: NA; j_gene: TRBJ2-2; CDR3nt: TGTGCCATCACCTCTAGGGGCCCCACCGGGGAGCTGTTTTTT; CDR3aa: CAITSRGPTGELFF
abundance: NA; len: 12; v_gene: TRBV29-1; d_gene: TRBD1; j_gene: TRBJ1-2; CDR3nt: TGCAGCGTCGTGGACAGGGAAGGCGGCTACACCTTC; CDR3aa: CSVVDREGGYTF
abundance: NA; len: 15; v_gene: TRBV27; d_gene: NA; j_gene: TRBJ1-1; CDR3nt: TGTGCCAGCAGTTTGCGAGGGAACTTGAACACTGAAGCTTTCTTT; CDR3aa: CASSLRGNLNTEAFF
abundance: NA; len: 15; v_gene: TRBV6-5; d_gene: NA; j_gene: TRBJ1-1; CDR3nt: TGTGCCAGCAGTCCACAGGGTTTGCGGCACACTGAAGCTTTCTTT; CDR3aa: CASSPQGLRHTEAFF
abundance: NA; len: 13; v_gene: TRBV9; d_gene: NA; j_gene: TRBJ1-1; CDR3nt: TGTGCCAGCGGTTCCACGAGGAACACTGAAGCTTTCTTT; CDR3aa: CASGSTRNTEAFF
abundance: NA; len: 14; v_gene: TRBV29-1; d_gene: TRBD2; j_gene: TRBJ2-1; CDR3nt: TGCAGCGTACCAGATCGGGACTACCACAATGAGCAGTTCTTC; CDR3aa: CSVPDRDYHNEQFF
abundance: NA; len: 14; v_gene: TRBV7-2; d_gene: TRBD1; j_gene: TRBJ1-5; CDR3nt: TGTGCCAGCAGCTTAGTGACAGGGTATCAGCCCCAGCATTTT; CDR3aa: CASSLVTGYQPQHF
abundance: NA; len: 15; v_gene: TRBV4-1; d_gene: TRBD1; j_gene: TRBJ1-5; CDR3nt: TGCGCCAGCAGACCCTGGACAGGGAAGGATCAGCCCCAGCATTTT; CDR3aa: CASRPWTGKDQPQHF
abundance: NA; len: 24; v_gene: TRBV9; d_gene: TRBD2; j_gene: TRBJ2-1; CDR3nt: TGTGCCAGCAGCGTATCGTTACAGAACCCCGCCAATCTAGCGGGAGGGTTAAGGGGCAGTGAGCAGTTCTTC; CDR3aa: CASSVSLQNPANLAGGLRGSEQFF
abundance: NA; len: 14; v_gene: TRBV10-3; d_gene: NA; j_gene: TRBJ1-3; CDR3nt: TGTGCCGCCGGGGACTCCAGCTCTGGAAACACCATATATTTT; CDR3aa: CAAGDSSSGNTIYF
abundance: NA; len: 17; v_gene: TRBV11-1; d_gene: TRBD1; j_gene: TRBJ2-7; CDR3nt: TGTGCCAGCAGTATAGGATATATGGGACAGGGGACCCACGAGCAGTACTTC; CDR3aa: CASSIGYMGQGTHEQYF
abundance: NA; len: 15; v_gene: TRBV5-1; d_gene: NA; j_gene: TRBJ1-1; CDR3nt: TGCGCCAGCAGCCCCGCAGAGGGCAGGAACACTGAAGCTTTCTTT; CDR3aa: CASSPAEGRNTEAFF
abundance: NA; len: 15; v_gene: TRBV28; d_gene: TRBD2; j_gene: TRBJ2-1; CDR3nt: TGTGCCAGCAGTAAAGCGGGAGGGCCAAAGAGTGAGCAGTTCTTC; CDR3aa: CASSKAGGPKSEQFF